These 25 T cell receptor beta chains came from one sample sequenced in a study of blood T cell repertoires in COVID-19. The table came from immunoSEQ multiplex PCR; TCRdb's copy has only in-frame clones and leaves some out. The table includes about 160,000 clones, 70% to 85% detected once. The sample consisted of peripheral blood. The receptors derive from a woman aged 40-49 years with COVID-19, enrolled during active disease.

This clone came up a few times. DNA of the CDR3: TGTGCCAGCAGCCGGCCCGGGGTTTCACCCCTCCACTTT. It yields the protein CASSRPGVSPLHF. The chain links TRBV28 to TRBJ1-6; no clear D gene. Trimming stripped 6 bases from V and 9 bases from J, with 12 bases between. Germline-derived CDR1 and CDR2 are MDHEN and SYDVKM. The CDR3 runs to 13 residues.

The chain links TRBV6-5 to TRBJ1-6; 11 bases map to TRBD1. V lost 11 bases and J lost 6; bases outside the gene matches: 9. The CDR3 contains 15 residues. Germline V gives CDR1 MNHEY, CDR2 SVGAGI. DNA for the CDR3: TGTGCCGCCAAAGGGGGACAGGGGGGTAATTCACCCCTCCACTTT. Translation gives CAAKGGQGGNSPLHF.

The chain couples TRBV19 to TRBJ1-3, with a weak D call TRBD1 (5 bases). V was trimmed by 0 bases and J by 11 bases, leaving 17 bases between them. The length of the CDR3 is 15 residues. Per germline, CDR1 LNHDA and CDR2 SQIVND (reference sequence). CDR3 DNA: TGTGCCAGTAGTATAGATCGCGGACGCAGCAGGGCCATATATTTT. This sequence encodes CASSIDRGRSRAIYF.

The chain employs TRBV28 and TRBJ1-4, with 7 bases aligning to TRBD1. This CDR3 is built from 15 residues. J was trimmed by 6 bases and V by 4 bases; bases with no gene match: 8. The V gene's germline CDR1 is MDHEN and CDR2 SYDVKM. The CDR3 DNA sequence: TGTGCCAGCAGTTCCTGGACAGGTGTGGATGAAAAACTGTTTTTT. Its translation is CASSSWTGVDEKLFF.

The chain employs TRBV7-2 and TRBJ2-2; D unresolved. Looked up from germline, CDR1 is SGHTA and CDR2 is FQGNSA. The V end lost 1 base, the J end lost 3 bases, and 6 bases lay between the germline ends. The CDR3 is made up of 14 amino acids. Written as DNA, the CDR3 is TGTGCCAGCAGCTTAGACCAGGACACCGGGGAGCTGTTTTTT. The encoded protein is CASSLDQDTGELFF.

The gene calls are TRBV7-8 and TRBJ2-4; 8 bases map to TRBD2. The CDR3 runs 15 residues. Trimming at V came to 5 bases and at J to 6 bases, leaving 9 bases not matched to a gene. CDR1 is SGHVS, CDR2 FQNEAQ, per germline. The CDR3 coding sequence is TGTGCCAGCAGCCCGGCGAGGCTAGCGGGAAACATTCAGTACTTC. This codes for CASSPARLAGNIQYF.

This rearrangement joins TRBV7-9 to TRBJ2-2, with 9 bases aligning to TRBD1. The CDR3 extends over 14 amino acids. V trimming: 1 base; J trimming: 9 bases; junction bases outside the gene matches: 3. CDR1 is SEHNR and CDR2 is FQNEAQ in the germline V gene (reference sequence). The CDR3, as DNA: TGTGCCAGCAGCTTAGAGGGACAGGGAAGGGAGCTGTTTTTT. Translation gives CASSLEGQGRELFF. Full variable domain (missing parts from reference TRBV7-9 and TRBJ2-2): DTGVSQNPRHKITKRGQNVTFRCDPISEHNRLYWYRQTLGQGPEFLTYFQNEAQLEKSRLLSDRFSAERPKGSFSTLEIQRTEQGDSAMYLCASSLEGQGRELFFGEGSRLTVL.

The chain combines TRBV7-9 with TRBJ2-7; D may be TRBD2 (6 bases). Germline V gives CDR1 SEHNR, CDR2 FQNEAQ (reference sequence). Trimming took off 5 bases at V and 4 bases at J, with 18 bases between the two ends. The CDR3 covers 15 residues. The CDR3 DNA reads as TGTGCCAGCAGCCCAACCGGAGGGGTCGGGTACGAGCAGTACTTC. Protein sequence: CASSPTGGVGYEQYF. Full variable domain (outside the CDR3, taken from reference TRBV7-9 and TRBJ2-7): DTGVSQNPRHKITKRGQNVTFRCDPISEHNRLYWYRQTLGQGPEFLTYFQNEAQLEKSRLLSDRFSAERPKGSFSTLEIQRTEQGDSAMYLCASSPTGGVGYEQYFGPGTRLTVT.

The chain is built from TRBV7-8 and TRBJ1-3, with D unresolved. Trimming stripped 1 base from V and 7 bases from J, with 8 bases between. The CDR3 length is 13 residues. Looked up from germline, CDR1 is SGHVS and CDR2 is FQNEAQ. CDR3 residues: CASSLGAGNTIYF. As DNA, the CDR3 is TGTGCCAGCAGCTTAGGAGCGGGGAACACCATATATTTT.

Here the CDR3 reads CASSIPGTTTEQYF. As DNA, the CDR3 is TGTGCCAGCAGTATCCCCGGGACTACTACCGAGCAGTACTTC. The genes are TRBV28 and TRBJ2-7; TRBD2 aligns across 7 bases. J lost 6 bases, V lost 5 bases, and 10 bases had no gene match. Germline V gene lookup returns CDR1 MDHEN and CDR2 SYDVKM. CDR3 length: 14 residues.

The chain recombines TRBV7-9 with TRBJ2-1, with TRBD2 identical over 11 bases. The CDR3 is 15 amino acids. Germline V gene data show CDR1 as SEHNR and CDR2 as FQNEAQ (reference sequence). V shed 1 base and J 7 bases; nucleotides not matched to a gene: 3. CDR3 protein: CASSLVAGGKNEQFF. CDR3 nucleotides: TGTGCCAGCAGCTTAGTAGCGGGGGGGAAGAATGAGCAGTTCTTC.

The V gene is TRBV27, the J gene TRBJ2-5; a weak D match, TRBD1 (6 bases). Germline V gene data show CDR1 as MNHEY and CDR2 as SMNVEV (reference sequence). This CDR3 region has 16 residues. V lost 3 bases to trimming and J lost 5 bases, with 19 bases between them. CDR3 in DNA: TGTGCCAGCAGTTTTTTGGGGGCATCGGTTGAGGAGACCCAGTACTTC. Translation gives CASSFLGASVEETQYF.

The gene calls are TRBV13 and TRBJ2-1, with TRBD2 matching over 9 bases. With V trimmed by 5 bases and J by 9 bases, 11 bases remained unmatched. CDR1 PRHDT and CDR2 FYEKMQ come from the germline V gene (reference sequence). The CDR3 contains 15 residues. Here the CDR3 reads CASSRSGRSPGEQFF. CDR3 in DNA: TGTGCCAGCAGCCGGAGCGGGAGGAGTCCGGGTGAGCAGTTCTTC.

In DNA, the CDR3 is TGTGCCTGGAGTGTACAACAGCTCTATAATTCACCCCTCCACTTT. Translation: CAWSVQQLYNSPLHF. V and J are TRBV30 and TRBJ1-6; D is unresolved. Looked up from germline, CDR1 is GTSNPN and CDR2 is SVGIG (reference sequence). The V gene lost 0 bases and the J gene lost 3 bases, with 9 bases spanning the gap. CDR3 length equals 15 residues. Drawing the rest from reference TRBV30 and TRBJ1-6, the complete variable domain is SQTIHQWPATLVQPVGSPLSLECTVEGTSNPNLYWYRQAAGRGLQLLFYSVGIGQISSEVPQNLSASRPQDRQFILSSKKLLLSDSGFYLCAWSVQQLYNSPLHFGNGTRLTVT.

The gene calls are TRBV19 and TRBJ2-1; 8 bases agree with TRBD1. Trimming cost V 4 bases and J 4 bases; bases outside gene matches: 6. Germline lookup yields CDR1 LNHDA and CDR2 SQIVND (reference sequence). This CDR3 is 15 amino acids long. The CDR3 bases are TGTGCCAGTAGTACGGACAGGGCCCCTTACAATGAGCAGTTCTTC. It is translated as CASSTDRAPYNEQFF.

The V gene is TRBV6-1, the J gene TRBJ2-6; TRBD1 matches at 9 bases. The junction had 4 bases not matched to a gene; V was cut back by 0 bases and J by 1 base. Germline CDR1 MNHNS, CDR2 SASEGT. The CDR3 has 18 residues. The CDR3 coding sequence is TGTGCCAGCAGTGAAGCTGGGACAGGGACTTCTGGGGCCAACGTCCTGACTTTC. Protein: CASSEAGTGTSGANVLTF.

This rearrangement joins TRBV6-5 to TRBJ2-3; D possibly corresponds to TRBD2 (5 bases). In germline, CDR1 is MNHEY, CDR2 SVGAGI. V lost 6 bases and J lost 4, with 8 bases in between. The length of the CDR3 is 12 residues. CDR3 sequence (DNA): TGTGCCAGCAGGACTAACGCAGATACGCAGTATTTT. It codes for CASRTNADTQYF.

This CDR3 is CASSVGLGSTDTQYF. The CDR3 region has the DNA TGTGCCAGCAGCGTAGGACTAGGGAGCACAGATACGCAGTATTTT. This chain links TRBV9 with TRBJ2-3, with a weak D call TRBD2 (6 bases). This CDR3 has 15 amino acids. Trimming removed 0 bases from V and 0 bases from J, with 8 bases in between. From germline, CDR1 is SGDLS and CDR2 YYNGEE.

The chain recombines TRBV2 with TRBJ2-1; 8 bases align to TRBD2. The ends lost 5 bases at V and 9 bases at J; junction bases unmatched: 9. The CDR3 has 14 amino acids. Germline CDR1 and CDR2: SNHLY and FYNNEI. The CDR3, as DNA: TGTGCCAGCAGTTCGGGCGGGAGGTCAGGTGAGCAGTTCTTC. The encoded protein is CASSSGGRSGEQFF.

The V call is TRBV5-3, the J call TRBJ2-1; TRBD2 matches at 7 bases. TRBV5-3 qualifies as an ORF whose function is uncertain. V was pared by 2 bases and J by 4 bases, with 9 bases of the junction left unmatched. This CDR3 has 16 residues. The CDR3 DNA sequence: TGTGCCAGAAGCTTCGCTGAGACTAGCCCGTACAATGAGCAGTTCTTC. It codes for CARSFAETSPYNEQFF.

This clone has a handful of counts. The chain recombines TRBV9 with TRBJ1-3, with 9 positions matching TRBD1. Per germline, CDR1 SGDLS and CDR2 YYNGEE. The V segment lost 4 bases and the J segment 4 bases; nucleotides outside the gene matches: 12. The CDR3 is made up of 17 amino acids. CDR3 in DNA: TGTGCCAGCAGCTTTGGACAGGGGAGTTTTTTCGGAAACACCATATATTTT. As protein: CASSFGQGSFFGNTIYF.

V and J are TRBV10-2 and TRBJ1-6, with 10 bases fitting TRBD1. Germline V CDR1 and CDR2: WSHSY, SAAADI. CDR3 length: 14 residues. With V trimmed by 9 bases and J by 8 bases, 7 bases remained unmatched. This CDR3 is CASTPGTGDSPLHF. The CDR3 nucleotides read TGCGCCAGTACTCCCGGGACAGGGGATTCACCCCTCCACTTT.

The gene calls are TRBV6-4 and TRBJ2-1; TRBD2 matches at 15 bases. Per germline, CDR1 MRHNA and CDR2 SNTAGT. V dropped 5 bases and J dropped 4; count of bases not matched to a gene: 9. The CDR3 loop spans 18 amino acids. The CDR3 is CASSPGTSGRLRYNEQFF. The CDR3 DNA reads TGTGCCAGCAGTCCCGGGACTAGCGGGAGGTTGAGGTACAATGAGCAGTTCTTC.

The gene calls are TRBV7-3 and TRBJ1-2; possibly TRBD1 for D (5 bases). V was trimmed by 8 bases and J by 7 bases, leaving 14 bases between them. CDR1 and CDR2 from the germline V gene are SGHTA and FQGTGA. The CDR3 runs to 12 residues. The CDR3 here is CASGGPQGGYTF. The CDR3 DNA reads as TGTGCCAGCGGAGGGCCCCAGGGTGGCTACACCTTC.

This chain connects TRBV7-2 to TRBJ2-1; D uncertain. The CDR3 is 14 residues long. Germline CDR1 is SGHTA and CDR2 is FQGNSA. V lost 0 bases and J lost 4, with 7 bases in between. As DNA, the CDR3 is TGTGCCAGCAGCTTAGCGCCGGTGTACAATGAGCAGTTCTTC. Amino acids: CASSLAPVYNEQFF.